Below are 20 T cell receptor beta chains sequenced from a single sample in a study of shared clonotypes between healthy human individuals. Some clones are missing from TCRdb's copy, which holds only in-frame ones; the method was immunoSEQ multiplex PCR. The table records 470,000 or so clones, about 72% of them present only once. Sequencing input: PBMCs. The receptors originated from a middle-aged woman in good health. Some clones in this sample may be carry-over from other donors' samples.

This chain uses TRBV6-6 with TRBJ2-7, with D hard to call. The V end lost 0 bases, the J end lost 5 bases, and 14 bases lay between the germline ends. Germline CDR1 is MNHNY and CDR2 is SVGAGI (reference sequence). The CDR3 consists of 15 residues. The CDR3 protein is CASSYSTLWRNEQYF. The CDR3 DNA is TGTGCCAGCAGTTACTCGACGCTGTGGAGAAACGAGCAGTACTTC.

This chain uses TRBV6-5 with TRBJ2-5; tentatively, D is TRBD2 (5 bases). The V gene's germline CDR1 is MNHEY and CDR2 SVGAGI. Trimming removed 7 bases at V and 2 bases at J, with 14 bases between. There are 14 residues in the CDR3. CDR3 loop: CASKLGVHQETQYF. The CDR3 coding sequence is TGTGCCAGCAAACTCGGGGTACATCAAGAGACCCAGTACTTC.

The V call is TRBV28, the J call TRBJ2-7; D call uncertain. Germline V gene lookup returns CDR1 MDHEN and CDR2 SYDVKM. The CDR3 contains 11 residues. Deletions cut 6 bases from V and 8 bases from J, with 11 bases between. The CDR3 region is CASSLIRQQYF. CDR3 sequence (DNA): TGTGCCAGCAGCCTGATAAGACAGCAGTACTTC.

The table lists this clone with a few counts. The CDR3 nucleotides are TGCGCCAGCAGCGGTGGGACAGCCGCCTCGGGGGAGCAGTACTTC. Translated: CASSGGTAASGEQYF. The rearrangement joins TRBV5-1 to TRBJ2-7; the match to TRBD1 covers 7 bases. This CDR3 has 15 residues. The V gene end was trimmed by 4 bases and the J gene end by 7 bases; junction bases not matched to a gene: 14. The V gene's germline CDR1 is SGHRS and CDR2 YFSETQ.

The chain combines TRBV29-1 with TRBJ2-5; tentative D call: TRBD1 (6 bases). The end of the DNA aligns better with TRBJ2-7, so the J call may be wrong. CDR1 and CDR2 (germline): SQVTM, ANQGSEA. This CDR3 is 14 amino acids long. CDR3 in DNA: TGCAGCGTTGCGACAGGCCGCGACCTCTACGAGCAGTACTTC. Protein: CSVATGRDLYEQYF.

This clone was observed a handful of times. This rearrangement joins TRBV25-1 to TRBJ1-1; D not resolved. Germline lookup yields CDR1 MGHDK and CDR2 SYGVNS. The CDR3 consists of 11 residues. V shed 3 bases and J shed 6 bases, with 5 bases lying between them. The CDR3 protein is CASSDSAEAFF. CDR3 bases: TGTGCCAGCAGTGACTCGGCTGAAGCTTTCTTT. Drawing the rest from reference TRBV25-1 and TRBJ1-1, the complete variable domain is EADIYQTPRYLVIGTGKKITLECSQTMGHDKMYWYQQDPGMELHLIHYSYGVNSTEKGDLSSESTVSRIRTEHFPLTLESARPSHTSQYLCASSDSAEAFFGQGTRLTVV.

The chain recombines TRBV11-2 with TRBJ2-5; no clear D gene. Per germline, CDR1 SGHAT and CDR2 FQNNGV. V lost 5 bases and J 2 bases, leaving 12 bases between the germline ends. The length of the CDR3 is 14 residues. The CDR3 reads CASSPRASQETQYF. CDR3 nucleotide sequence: TGTGCCAGCAGCCCCCGGGCGTCGCAAGAGACCCAGTACTTC.

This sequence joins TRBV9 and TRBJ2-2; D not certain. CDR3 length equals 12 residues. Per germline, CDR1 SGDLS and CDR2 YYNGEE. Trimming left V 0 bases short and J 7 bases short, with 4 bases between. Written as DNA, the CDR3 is TGTGCCAGCAGCGTAGGACTCGGGGAGCTGTTTTTT. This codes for CASSVGLGELFF.

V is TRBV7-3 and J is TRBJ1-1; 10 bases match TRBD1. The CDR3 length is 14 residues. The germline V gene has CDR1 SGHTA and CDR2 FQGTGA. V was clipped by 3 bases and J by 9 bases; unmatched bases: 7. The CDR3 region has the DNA TGTGCCAGCAGCTTGGACAGGGGGAACCAAAAAGCTTTCTTT. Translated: CASSLDRGNQKAFF.

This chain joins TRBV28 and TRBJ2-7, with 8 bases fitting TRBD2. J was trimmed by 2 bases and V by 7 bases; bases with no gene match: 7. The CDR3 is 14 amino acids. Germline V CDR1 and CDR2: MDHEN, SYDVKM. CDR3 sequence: CASMFSGTTYEQYF. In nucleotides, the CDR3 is TGTGCCAGCATGTTTAGCGGGACTACCTACGAGCAGTACTTC. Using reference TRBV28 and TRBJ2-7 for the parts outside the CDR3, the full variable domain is DVKVTQSSRYLVKRTGEKVFLECVQDMDHENMFWYRQDPGLGLRLIYFSYDVKMKEKGDIPEGYSVSREKKERFSLILESASTNQTSMYLCASMFSGTTYEQYFGPGTRLTVT.

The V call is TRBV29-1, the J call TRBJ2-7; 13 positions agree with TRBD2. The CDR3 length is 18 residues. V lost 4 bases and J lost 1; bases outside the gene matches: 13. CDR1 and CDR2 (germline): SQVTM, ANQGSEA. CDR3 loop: CSVGETGTSGTLSYEQYF. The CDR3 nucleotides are TGCAGCGTTGGAGAAACCGGGACTAGCGGGACCCTTTCCTACGAGCAGTACTTC.

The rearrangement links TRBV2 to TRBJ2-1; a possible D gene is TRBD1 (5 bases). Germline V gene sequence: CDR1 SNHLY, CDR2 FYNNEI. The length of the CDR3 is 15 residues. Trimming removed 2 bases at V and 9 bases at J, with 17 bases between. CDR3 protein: CASSERSGKLSEQFF. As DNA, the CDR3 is TGTGCCAGCAGTGAAAGGTCAGGGAAACTCAGTGAGCAGTTCTTC. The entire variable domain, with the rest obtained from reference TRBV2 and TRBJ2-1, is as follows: EPEVTQTPSHQVTQMGQEVILRCVPISNHLYFYWYRQILGQKVEFLVSFYNNEISEKSEIFDDQFSVERPDGSNFTLKIRSTKLEDSAMYFCASSERSGKLSEQFFGPGTRLTVL.

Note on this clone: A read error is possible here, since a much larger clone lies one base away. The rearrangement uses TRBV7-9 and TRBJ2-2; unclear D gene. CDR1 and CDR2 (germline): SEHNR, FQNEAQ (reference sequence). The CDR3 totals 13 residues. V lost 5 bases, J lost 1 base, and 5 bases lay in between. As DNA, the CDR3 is TGTGCCAGCAGCCAAGTGAACACCGGGGAGCTGTTTTTT. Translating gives CASSQVNTGELFF.

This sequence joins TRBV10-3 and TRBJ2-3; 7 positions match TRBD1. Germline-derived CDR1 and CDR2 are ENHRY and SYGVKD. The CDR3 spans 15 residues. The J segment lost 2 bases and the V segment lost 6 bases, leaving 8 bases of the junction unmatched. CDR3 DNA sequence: TGTGCCATCAGAGACCCGGGACAGACCACAGATACGCAGTATTTT. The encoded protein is CAIRDPGQTTDTQYF.

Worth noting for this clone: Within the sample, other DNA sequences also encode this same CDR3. The CDR3 nucleotides read TGTGCCAGCTCACCACCTGGGGGCGGCTACACCTTC. It yields the protein CASSPPGGGYTF. V usage is TRBV18 and J usage is TRBJ1-2, with D maybe TRBD1 (6 bases). V lost 0 bases to trimming and J lost 8 bases, with 7 bases between them. CDR1 and CDR2 from the germline V gene are KGHSH and LQKENI. CDR3 size: 12 residues. The variable domain in full, with the rest retrieved from reference TRBV18 and TRBJ1-2, is NAGVMQNPRHLVRRRGQEARLRCSPMKGHSHVYWYRQLPEEGLKFMVYLQKENIIDESGMPKERFSAEFPKEGPSILRIQQVVRGDSAAYFCASSPPGGGYTFGSGTRLTVV.

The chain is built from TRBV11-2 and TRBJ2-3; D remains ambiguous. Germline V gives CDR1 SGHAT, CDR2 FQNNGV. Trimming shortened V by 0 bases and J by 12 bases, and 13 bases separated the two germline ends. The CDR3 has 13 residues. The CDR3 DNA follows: TGTGCCAGCAGCTTAGACCCCAGTTCGGCACAGTATTTT. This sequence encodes CASSLDPSSAQYF. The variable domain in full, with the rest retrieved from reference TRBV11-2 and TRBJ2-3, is EAGVAQSPRYKIIEKRQSVAFWCNPISGHATLYWYQQILGQGPKLLIQFQNNGVVDDSQLPKDRFSAERLKGVDSTLKIQPAKLEDSAVYLCASSLDPSSAQYFGPGTRLTVL.

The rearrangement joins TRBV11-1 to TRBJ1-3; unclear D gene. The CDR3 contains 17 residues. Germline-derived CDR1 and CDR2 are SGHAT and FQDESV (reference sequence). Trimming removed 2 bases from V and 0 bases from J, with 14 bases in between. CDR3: CASSLNPGTGSGNTIYF. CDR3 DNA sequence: TGTGCCAGCAGCTTAAATCCGGGAACGGGCTCTGGAAACACCATATATTTT.

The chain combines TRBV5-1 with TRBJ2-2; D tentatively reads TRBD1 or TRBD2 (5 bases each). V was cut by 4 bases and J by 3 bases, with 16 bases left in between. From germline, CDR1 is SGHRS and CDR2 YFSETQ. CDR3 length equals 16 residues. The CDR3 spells CASSPNTGRYTGELFF. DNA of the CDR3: TGCGCCAGCAGCCCCAATACGGGACGGTACACCGGGGAGCTGTTTTTT.

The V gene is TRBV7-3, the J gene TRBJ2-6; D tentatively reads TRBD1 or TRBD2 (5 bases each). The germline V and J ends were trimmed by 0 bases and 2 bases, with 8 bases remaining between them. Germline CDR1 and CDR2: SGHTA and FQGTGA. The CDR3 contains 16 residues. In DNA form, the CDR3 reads TGTGCCAGCAGCTTAACGGGACCTCCTGGGGCCAACGTCCTGACTTTC. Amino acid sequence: CASSLTGPPGANVLTF. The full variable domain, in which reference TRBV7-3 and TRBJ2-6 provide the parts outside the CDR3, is GAGVSQTPSNKVTEKGKYVELRCDPISGHTALYWYRQSLGQGPEFLIYFQGTGAADDSGLPNDRFFAVRPEGSVSTLKIQRTERGDSAVYLCASSLTGPPGANVLTFGAGSRLTVL.

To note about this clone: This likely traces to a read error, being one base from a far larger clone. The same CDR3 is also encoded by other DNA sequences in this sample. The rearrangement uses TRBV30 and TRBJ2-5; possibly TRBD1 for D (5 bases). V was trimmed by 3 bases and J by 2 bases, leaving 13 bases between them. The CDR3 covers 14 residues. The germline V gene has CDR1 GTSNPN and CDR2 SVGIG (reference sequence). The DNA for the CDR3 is TGTGCCTGGAGCCGACAGATCTATCAAGAGACCCAGTACTTC. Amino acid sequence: CAWSRQIYQETQYF.